This T cell receptor (beta chain) originates from a study of T cells in Graves' hyperthyroidism and ophthalmopathy. This CDR3 comprises 11 residues. Trimming removed 8 bases from V and 8 bases from J, with 9 bases in between. This clonotype was counted at least ten times. Amplification targeted TCR beta CDR3 regions from RNA transcripts. First-round RT-PCR with HTBI primers amplified the TCR CDR3 region. Each CDR3 protein is one row after TCRdb ran MiXCR on the multiplex PCR reads. This sample has 400,000 to 600,000 distinct CDR3 sequences, with less than 25% found just once. This chain joins TRBV12-3 or TRBV12-4 and TRBJ2-2; tentative D call: TRBD2 (5 bases). The source of this sequence is a man younger than 35 with Graves' hyperthyroidism. Sequencing used blood. As DNA, the CDR3 is TGTGCCAGCTCCAAGCGGGGGGAGCTGTTTTTT. Translation gives CASSKRGELFF.